The 22 T cell receptor beta chains below come from one sample, sequenced in a study of Ad26.COV2.S vaccination and SARS-CoV-2 variants. Some clones are missing from TCRdb's copy, which holds only in-frame ones; the method was immunoSEQ multiplex PCR. The table lists 300,000 to 400,000 clones, 92% of them singletons. The source was peripheral blood, collected after recovery from COVID-19. These receptors all come from a human donor who had recovered from COVID-19.

V usage is TRBV15 and J usage is TRBJ2-2, with 8 bases fitting TRBD1. The CDR3 extends over 16 amino acids. The germline V gene has CDR1 LNHNV and CDR2 YYDKDF (reference sequence). Losses at the gene ends were 0 bases for V and 4 bases for J; bases not matched to a gene: 4. CDR3 bases: TGTGCCACCAGCAGAGATTGGACAGGGACCACCGGGGAGCTGTTTTTT. It yields the protein CATSRDWTGTTGELFF.

CDR3 nucleotides: TGTGCCAGCAGCTTTTCAGCGGGGGGATCAGATACGCAGTATTTT. It translates to CASSFSAGGSDTQYF. V and J are TRBV5-6 and TRBJ2-3; 9 bases match TRBD2. CDR3 length: 15 residues. V dropped 2 bases and J dropped 4; count of bases not matched to a gene: 5. CDR1 is SGHDT, CDR2 YYEEEE, per germline.

The CDR3 here is CSASGTSGGAYEQFF. The CDR3 region has the DNA TGCAGTGCTAGTGGAACTAGCGGGGGGGCCTATGAGCAGTTCTTC. The chain is built from TRBV20-1 and TRBJ2-1; TRBD2 aligns across 13 bases. J gave up 8 bases and V 3 bases, and 7 bases lay outside the gene matches. The CDR3 spans 15 residues. The germline gives CDR1 DFQATT, CDR2 SNEGSKA (reference sequence).

This chain joins TRBV13 and TRBJ2-3; 11 bases agree with TRBD2. The CDR3 has 16 amino acids. Losses at the gene ends were 3 bases for V and 4 bases for J; bases not matched to a gene: 6. CDR1 is PRHDT, CDR2 FYEKMQ, per germline (reference sequence). Here the CDR3 DNA reads TGTGCCAGCAGCTTTAGCGGGGGGGCCGGAGCAGATACGCAGTATTTT. This encodes CASSFSGGAGADTQYF.

The chain employs TRBV3-1 (or the pseudogene TRBV3-2) and TRBJ1-2; maybe TRBD1 (6 bases). Germline V gives CDR1 LGHDT, CDR2 YNNKEL (reference sequence). The CDR3 has 14 residues. V dropped 0 bases and J dropped 5 bases, with 10 bases sitting between them. CDR3 region: CASSQDTGAYGYTF. The CDR3 DNA reads as TGTGCCAGCAGCCAAGATACGGGGGCTTATGGCTACACCTTC.

V and J are TRBV5-8 and TRBJ2-7; no firm D call. The CDR3 sequence is 12 residues long. Deletions cut 0 bases from V and 5 bases from J, with 6 bases between. The germline V gene has CDR1 SGHTS and CDR2 YDEGEE. In DNA form, the CDR3 reads TGTGCCAGCAGCTTGGGCAGCCACGAGCAGTACTTC. Encoded protein: CASSLGSHEQYF.

This chain joins TRBV2 and TRBJ1-2, with TRBD1 identical over 7 bases. Germline V gene sequence: CDR1 SNHLY, CDR2 FYNNEI. J gave up 1 base and V 6 bases, and 11 bases lay outside the gene matches. There are 16 residues in the CDR3. Here the CDR3 DNA reads TGTGCCAGCAGCCAACAGGGGCCCGCGCTTAACTATGGCTACACCTTC. As protein: CASSQQGPALNYGYTF.

The chain carries TRBV5-5 and TRBJ2-1, with D possibly being TRBD1 (6 bases). Trimming removed 3 bases from V and 0 bases from J, with 10 bases in between. In germline, CDR1 is SGHKS, CDR2 YYEKEE (reference sequence). The CDR3 extends over 15 amino acids. The CDR3 DNA reads as TGTGCCAGCAGCTCGACAGGCGTCTCCTACAATGAGCAGTTCTTC. Protein: CASSSTGVSYNEQFF.

This clone was recorded a few times. V is TRBV6-5 and J is TRBJ1-3; TRBD1 agrees at 8 bases. Germline V gene sequence: CDR1 MNHEY, CDR2 SVGAGI. The CDR3 covers 16 residues. The junction had 4 bases not matched to a gene; V was cut back by 0 bases and J by 3 bases. CDR3 loop: CASSYSGRGLGNTIYF. The CDR3 coding sequence is TGTGCCAGCAGTTACTCGGGCAGGGGGCTTGGAAACACCATATATTTT.

The chain is built from TRBV27 and TRBJ2-3, with TRBD1 identical over 7 bases. CDR1 MNHEY and CDR2 SMNVEV come from the germline V gene (reference sequence). V lost 5 bases and J lost 5; bases outside the gene matches: 7. The CDR3 extends over 14 amino acids. CDR3 in DNA: TGTGCCAGCAGTAGCCGGCCAGGGGGAGATACGCAGTATTTT. This encodes CASSSRPGGDTQYF.

The chain is built from TRBV10-2 and TRBJ2-3; TRBD1 matches 10 bases. This CDR3 comprises 17 residues. V lost 3 bases and J lost 4; bases outside the gene matches: 10. Germline V gene data show CDR1 as WSHSY and CDR2 as SAAADI. The CDR3 DNA reads as TGCGCCAGCAGTGACCAGAGGGGGGACAGGGGCGCAGATACGCAGTATTTT. This encodes CASSDQRGDRGADTQYF.

As regards this clone: A junction boundary mismatches the germline segment, possibly from a read error. The CDR3 nucleotides read TGTGCTAGCAGCTTATCGGCGGGGGCCTACAATGAGCAGTTCTTC. Amino acids: CASSLSAGAYNEQFF. The chain couples TRBV7-7 to TRBJ2-1; TRBD2 matches at 7 bases. CDR1 and CDR2 from the germline V gene are SSHAT and FNYEAQ (reference sequence). The CDR3 loop spans 15 amino acids.

Many counts were recorded for this clone. The chain is built from TRBV27 and TRBJ1-2; no clear D gene. The CDR3 is 14 residues long. Germline V gene lookup returns CDR1 MNHEY and CDR2 SMNVEV (reference sequence). V was pared by 6 bases and J by 2 bases, with 13 bases between. CDR3 sequence (DNA): TGTGCCAGCAGAACGTCCGGGTCGAACTATGGCTACACCTTC. Translated: CASRTSGSNYGYTF.

The chain has TRBV4-3 and TRBJ2-2; 9 bases are a match to TRBD2. The CDR3 loop spans 16 amino acids. Germline V CDR1 and CDR2: LGHNA, YSLEER. V dropped 0 bases and J dropped 8; count of bases not matched to a gene: 7. The CDR3 is CASSQEGLAGKGELFF. The CDR3 DNA reads TGCGCCAGCAGCCAAGAGGGTCTAGCGGGGAAGGGGGAGCTGTTTTTT.

This chain uses TRBV11-2 with TRBJ1-1; 9 positions agree with TRBD1. Germline V gene data show CDR1 as SGHAT and CDR2 as FQNNGV. This CDR3 spans 17 amino acids. The trim removed 1 base at V and 3 bases at J, leaving 9 bases unmatched. CDR3 residues: CASSLVGTGTMYTEAFF. The CDR3 DNA sequence: TGTGCCAGCAGCTTAGTTGGGACAGGGACGATGTACACTGAAGCTTTCTTT.

This CDR3 is CASSLAATPGTGGRGYGYTF. DNA for the CDR3: TGTGCCAGCAGCTTAGCGGCGACCCCCGGGACAGGGGGCCGAGGCTATGGCTACACCTTC. The V and J genes are TRBV7-2 and TRBJ1-2; 12 bases match TRBD1. CDR3 length: 20 residues. Trimming at V came to 0 bases and at J to 4 bases, leaving 15 bases not matched to a gene. CDR1 is SGHTA, CDR2 FQGNSA, per germline. The full variable domain, with the rest looked up from reference TRBV7-2 and TRBJ1-2, is GAGVSQSPSNKVTEKGKDVELRCDPISGHTALYWYRQSLGQGLEFLIYFQGNSAPDKSGLPSDRFSAERTGGSVSTLTIQRTQQEDSAVYLCASSLAATPGTGGRGYGYTFGSGTRLTVV.

This sequence joins TRBV13 and TRBJ2-5; D is possibly TRBD2 (6 bases). The CDR3 contains 13 residues. Germline V gives CDR1 PRHDT, CDR2 FYEKMQ (reference sequence). V was cut by 5 bases and J by 5 bases, with 12 bases left in between. The CDR3 loop reads CASSTWGVETQYF. The CDR3 DNA reads as TGTGCCAGCAGCACCTGGGGGGTGGAGACCCAGTACTTC.

The rearrangement links TRBV11-2 to TRBJ1-1; possible D gene TRBD1, 5 bases. From germline, CDR1 is SGHAT and CDR2 FQNNGV. V dropped 1 base and J dropped 3 bases, with 18 bases sitting between them. The CDR3 is 17 residues long. The CDR3 protein is CASSLVSLGEVDTEAFF. CDR3 coding DNA: TGTGCCAGCAGCTTAGTCTCTCTAGGGGAGGTAGACACTGAAGCTTTCTTT.

The chain employs TRBV11-2 and TRBJ2-3; D possibly matches TRBD1 or TRBD2 (6 bases each). In germline, CDR1 is SGHAT, CDR2 FQNNGV. Trimming shortened V by 1 base and J by 9 bases, and 17 bases separated the two germline ends. The CDR3 covers 15 residues. CDR3 bases: TGTGCCAGCAGCTTAGGAATCGGGGGCCCCTTAACGCAGTATTTT. Amino acid sequence: CASSLGIGGPLTQYF.

The CDR3 DNA sequence: TGTGCCAGCTCACCACGGGAAAGGGGTACTGAAGCTTTCTTT. It specifies CASSPRERGTEAFF. The V and J genes are TRBV18 and TRBJ1-1; a possible D gene is TRBD1 (5 bases). Trimming removed 1 base at V and 5 bases at J, with 11 bases between. CDR3 length: 14 residues. CDR1 is KGHSH, CDR2 LQKENI, per germline.

The chain links TRBV10-3 to TRBJ1-1; unclear D gene. The V and J ends lost 2 bases and 1 base respectively, with 8 bases between them. The germline CDR1 and CDR2 sequences are ENHRY and SYGVKD. The CDR3 extends over 14 amino acids. The CDR3 region has the DNA TGTGCCATCAGTGAGCTGGCATCGAACACTGAAGCTTTCTTT. Amino acid sequence: CAISELASNTEAFF.

The chain employs TRBV12-3 or TRBV12-4 and TRBJ2-7; no clear D. The CDR3 has 12 amino acids. Trimming pared 1 base from V and 2 bases from J, leaving 3 bases between. CDR3: CASSLETYEQYF. CDR3 in DNA: TGTGCCAGCAGTTTAGAGACCTACGAGCAGTACTTC.